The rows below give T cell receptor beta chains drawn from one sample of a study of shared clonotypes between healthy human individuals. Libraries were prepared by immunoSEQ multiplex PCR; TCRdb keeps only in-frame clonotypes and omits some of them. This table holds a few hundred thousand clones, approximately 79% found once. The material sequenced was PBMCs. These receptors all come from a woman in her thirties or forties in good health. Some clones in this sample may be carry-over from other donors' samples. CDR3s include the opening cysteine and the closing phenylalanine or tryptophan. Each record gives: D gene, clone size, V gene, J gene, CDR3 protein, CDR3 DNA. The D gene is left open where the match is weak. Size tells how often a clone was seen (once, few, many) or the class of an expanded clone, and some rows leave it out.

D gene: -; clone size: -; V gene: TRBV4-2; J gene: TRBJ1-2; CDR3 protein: CASSQEPDGPDGNYGYTF; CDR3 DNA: TGTGCCAGCAGCCAAGAACCGGACGGGCCGGATGGTAACTATGGCTACACCTTC
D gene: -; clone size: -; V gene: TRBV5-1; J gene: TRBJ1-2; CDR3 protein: CASSAGAPGYGYTF; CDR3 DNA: TGCGCCAGCAGCGCGGGGGCCCCCGGGTATGGCTACACCTTC
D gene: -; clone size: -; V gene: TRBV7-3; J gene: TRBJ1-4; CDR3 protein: CASSIRTGEKLFF; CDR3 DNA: TGTGCCAGCAGCATCAGGACGGGGGAAAAACTGTTTTTT
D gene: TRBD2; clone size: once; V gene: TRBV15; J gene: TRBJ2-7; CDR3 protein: CATSRRLAVVGSEQYF; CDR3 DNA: TGTGCCACCAGCAGACGACTAGCGGTCGTTGGCTCCGAGCAGTACTTC
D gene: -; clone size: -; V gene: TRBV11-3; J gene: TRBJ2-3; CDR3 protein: CASSLKGGGGDTQYF; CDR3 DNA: TGTGCCAGCAGCTTAAAGGGAGGTGGGGGAGATACGCAGTATTTT
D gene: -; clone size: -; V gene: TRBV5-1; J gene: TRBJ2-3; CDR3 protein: CASSLDRADTQYF; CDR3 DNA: TGCGCCAGCAGCTTGGACCGGGCCGATACGCAGTATTTT
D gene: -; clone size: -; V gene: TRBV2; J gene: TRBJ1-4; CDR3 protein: CASSVAGTTNEKLFF; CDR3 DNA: TGTGCCAGCAGTGTAGCAGGGACAACTAATGAAAAACTGTTTTTT
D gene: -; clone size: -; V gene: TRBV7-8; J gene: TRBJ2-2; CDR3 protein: CASSSRRGNTGELFF; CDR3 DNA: TGTGCCAGCAGCAGCCGTAGAGGGAACACCGGGGAGCTGTTTTTT
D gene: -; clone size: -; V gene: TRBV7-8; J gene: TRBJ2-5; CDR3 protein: CASSSFSSGETQYF; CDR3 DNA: TGTGCCAGCAGCTCCTTCTCGTCGGGGGAGACCCAGTACTTC
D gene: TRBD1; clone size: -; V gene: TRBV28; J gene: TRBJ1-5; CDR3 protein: CASRPGGGNNQPQHF; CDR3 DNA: TGTGCCAGCAGGCCAGGGGGAGGGAACAATCAGCCCCAGCATTTT
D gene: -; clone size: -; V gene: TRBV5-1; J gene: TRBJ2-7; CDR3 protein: CASSLAGLSSYEQYF; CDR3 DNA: TGCGCCAGCAGCTTAGCGGGCCTAAGCTCCTACGAGCAGTACTTC
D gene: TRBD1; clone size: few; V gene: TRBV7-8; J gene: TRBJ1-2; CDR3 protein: CASSRDRERGYTF; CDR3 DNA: TGTGCCAGCAGCCGGGACAGGGAACGTGGCTACACCTTC
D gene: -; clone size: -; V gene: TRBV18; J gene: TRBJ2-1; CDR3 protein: CASSPSVLSYNEQFF; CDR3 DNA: TGTGCCAGCTCACCGTCGGTTCTGAGCTACAATGAGCAGTTCTTC
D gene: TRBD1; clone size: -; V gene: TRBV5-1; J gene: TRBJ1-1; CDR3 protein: CASSLRGQGAIKTEAFF; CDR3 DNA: TGCGCCAGCAGCTTGAGGGGACAGGGGGCGATTAAAACTGAAGCTTTCTTT
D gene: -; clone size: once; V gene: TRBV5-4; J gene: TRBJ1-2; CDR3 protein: CASSLGVGEDYGYTF; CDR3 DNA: TGTGCCAGCAGCTTGGGGGTCGGAGAGGACTATGGCTACACCTTC
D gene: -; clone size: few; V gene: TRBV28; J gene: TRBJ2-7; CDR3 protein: CASSPGGQTSYEQYF; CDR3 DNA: TGTGCCAGCAGTCCCGGAGGACAGACCTCCTACGAGCAGTACTTC
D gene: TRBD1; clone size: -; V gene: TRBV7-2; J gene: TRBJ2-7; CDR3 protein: CASSSRTGGNYEQYF; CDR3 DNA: TGTGCCAGCAGCTCACGGACAGGGGGCAACTACGAGCAGTACTTC
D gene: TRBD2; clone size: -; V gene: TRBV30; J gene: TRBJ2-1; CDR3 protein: CAWSAGGGYNEQFF; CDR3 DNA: TGTGCCTGGAGTGCGGGAGGGGGCTACAATGAGCAGTTCTTC
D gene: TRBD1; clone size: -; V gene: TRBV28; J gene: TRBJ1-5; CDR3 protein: CASSLGQGDQPQHF; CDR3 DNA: TGTGCCAGCAGTTTAGGACAGGGGGATCAGCCCCAGCATTTT
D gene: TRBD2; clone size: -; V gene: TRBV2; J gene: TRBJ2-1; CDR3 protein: CASRGPPSGSYNEQFF; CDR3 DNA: TGTGCCAGCAGGGGACCCCCCAGCGGGAGCTACAATGAGCAGTTCTTC
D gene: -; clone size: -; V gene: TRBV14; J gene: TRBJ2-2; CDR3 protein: CASSQVGGRELFF; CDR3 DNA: TGTGCCAGCAGCCAAGTGGGGGGAAGGGAGCTGTTTTTT
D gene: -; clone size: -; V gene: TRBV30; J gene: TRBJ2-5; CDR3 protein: CAWITGPGGETQYF; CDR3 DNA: TGTGCCTGGATTACAGGGCCCGGTGGGGAGACCCAGTACTTC
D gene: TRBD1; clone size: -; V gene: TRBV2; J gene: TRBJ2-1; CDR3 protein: CASSEGTGKNEQFF; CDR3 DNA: TGTGCCAGCAGTGAAGGGACAGGGAAGAATGAGCAGTTCTTC
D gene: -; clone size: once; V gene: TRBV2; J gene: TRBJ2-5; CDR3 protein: CASSANQETQYF; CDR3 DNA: TGTGCCAGCAGTGCCAACCAAGAGACCCAGTACTTC
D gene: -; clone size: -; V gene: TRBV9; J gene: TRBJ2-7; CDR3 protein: CASTPGGGSYEQYF; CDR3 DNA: TGTGCCAGCACCCCGGGTGGGGGCTCCTACGAGCAGTACTTC
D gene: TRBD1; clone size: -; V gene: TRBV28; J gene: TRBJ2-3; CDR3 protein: CASSLLHRGADTQYF; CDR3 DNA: TGTGCCAGCAGTTTACTACACAGGGGGGCAGATACGCAGTATTTT
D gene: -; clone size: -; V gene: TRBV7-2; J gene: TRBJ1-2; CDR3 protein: CASSPEGGRNYGYTF; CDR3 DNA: TGTGCCAGCAGCCCGGAGGGGGGACGCAACTATGGCTACACCTTC
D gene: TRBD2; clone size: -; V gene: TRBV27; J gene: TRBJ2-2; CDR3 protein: CASSLSGRAHTGELFF; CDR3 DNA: TGTGCCAGCAGTTTAAGCGGGAGGGCCCACACCGGGGAGCTGTTTTTT
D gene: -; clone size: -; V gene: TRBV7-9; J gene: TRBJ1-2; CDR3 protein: CASSLGEWRLGYGYTF; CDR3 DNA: TGTGCCAGCAGCTTAGGGGAGTGGAGACTTGGATATGGCTACACCTTC
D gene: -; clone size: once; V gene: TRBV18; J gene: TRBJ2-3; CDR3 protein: CASSLGSFITDTQYF; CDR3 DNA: TGTGCCAGCTCACTCGGGAGCTTTATCACAGATACGCAGTATTTT
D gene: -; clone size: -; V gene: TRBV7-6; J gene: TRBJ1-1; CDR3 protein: CASSFRQNTEAFF; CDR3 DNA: TGTGCCAGCAGTTTTCGACAGAACACTGAAGCTTTCTTT
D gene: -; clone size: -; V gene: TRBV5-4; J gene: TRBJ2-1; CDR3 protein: CASSSPNRYNEQFF; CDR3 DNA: TGTGCCAGCAGCTCCCCCAACAGATACAATGAGCAGTTCTTC
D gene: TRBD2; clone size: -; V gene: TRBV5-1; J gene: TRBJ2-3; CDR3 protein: CASSGGLAASTDTQYF; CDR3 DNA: TGCGCCAGCAGCGGGGGACTAGCGGCTAGCACAGATACGCAGTATTTT
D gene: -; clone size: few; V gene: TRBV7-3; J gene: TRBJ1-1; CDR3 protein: CASSLREGTEAFF; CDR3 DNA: TGTGCCAGCAGCTTGAGGGAAGGGACTGAAGCTTTCTTT
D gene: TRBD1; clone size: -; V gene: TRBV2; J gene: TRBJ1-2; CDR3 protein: CASSEAGGQIVGYTF; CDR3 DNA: TGTGCCAGCAGTGAAGCGGGGGGACAGATAGTTGGCTACACCTTC
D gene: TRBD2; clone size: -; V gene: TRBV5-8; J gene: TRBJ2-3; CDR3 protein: CASSLWGGSEDTQYF; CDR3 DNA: TGTGCCAGCAGCTTGTGGGGGGGATCGGAAGATACGCAGTATTTT
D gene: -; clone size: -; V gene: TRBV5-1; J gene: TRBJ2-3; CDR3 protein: CASRNTDTQYF; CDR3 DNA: TGCGCCAGCAGAAACACAGATACGCAGTATTTT
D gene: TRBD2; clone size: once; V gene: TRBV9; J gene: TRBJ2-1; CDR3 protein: CASSAGTSGVNEQFF; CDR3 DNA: TGTGCCAGCAGCGCCGGGACTAGCGGGGTTAATGAGCAGTTCTTC
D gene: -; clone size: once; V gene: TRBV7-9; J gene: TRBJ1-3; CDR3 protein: CASSSPSHSGNTIYF; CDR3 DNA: TGTGCCAGCAGCTCCCCCTCACACTCTGGAAACACCATATATTTT
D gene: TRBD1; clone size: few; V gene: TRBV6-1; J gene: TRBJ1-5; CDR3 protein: CASSETDRGLGPQHF; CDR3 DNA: TGTGCCAGCAGTGAGACTGACAGGGGGCTAGGGCCCCAGCATTTT
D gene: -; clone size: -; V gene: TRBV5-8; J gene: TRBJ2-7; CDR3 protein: CASSLGTGRPNSEQYF; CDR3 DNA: TGTGCCAGCAGCTTGGGCACGGGGCGGCCAAATAGCGAGCAGTACTTC